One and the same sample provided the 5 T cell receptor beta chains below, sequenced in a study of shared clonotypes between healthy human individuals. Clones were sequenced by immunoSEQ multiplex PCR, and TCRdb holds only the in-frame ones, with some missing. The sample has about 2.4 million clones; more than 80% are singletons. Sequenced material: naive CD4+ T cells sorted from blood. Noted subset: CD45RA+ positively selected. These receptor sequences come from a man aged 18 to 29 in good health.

CDR3 nucleotide sequence: TGTGCCAGCAGCCCCCCGATCCGAGGACAAGCACCCCTCCACTTT. Protein sequence: CASSPPIRGQAPLHF. The J gene is TRBJ1-6, the V gene TRBV11-2, with D possibly TRBD1 on 5 matching bases. V lost 5 bases and J 11 bases, leaving 19 bases between the germline ends. The CDR3 is made up of 15 amino acids. CDR1 SGHAT and CDR2 FQNNGV come from the germline V gene.

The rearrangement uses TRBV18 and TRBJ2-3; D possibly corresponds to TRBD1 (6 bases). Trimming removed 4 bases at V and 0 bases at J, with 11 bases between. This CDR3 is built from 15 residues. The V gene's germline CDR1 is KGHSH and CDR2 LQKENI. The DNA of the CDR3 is TGTGCCAGCTCACAACTCGGACAGAGCACAGATACGCAGTATTTT. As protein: CASSQLGQSTDTQYF.

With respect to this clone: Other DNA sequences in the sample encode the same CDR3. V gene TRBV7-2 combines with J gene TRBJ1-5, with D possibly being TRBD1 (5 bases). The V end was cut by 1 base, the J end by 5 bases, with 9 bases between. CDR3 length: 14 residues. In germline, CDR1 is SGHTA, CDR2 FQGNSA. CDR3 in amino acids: CASSLGQGDQPQHF. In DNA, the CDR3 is TGTGCCAGCAGCTTAGGCCAGGGTGATCAGCCCCAGCATTTT.

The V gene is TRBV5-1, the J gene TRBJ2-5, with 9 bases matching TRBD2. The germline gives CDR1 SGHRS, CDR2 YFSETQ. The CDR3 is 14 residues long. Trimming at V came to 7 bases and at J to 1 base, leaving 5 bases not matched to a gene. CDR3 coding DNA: TGCGCCAGCGGCGGGGGGGACTCCCAAGAGACCCAGTACTTC. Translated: CASGGGDSQETQYF.

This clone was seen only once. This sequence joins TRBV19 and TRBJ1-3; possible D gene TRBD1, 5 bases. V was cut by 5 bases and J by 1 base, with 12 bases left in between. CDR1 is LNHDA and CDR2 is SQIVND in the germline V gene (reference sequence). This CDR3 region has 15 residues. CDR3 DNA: TGTGCCAGTAGTCGCGGGGCAGTATCTGGAAACACCATATATTTT. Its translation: CASSRGAVSGNTIYF.